Following are 5 T cell receptor beta chains from one sample sequenced in a study of T cells in Graves' hyperthyroidism and ophthalmopathy. Authors of the study amplified TCR beta CDR3 regions from RNA transcripts. Initially, a first-round RT-PCR of the TCR CDR3 employed the HTBI primer set. A single record per CDR3 protein comes from TCRdb applying MiXCR to the multiplex PCR reads. The profile covers over 500,000 distinct CDR3 sequences, with 35% to 50% appearing a single time and roughly 45% taken by the ten largest. Sequencing was performed on peripheral blood or thyroid tissue (not recorded which). The origin of the receptors is an adult woman with Graves' disease, either hyperthyroidism or ophthalmopathy (not recorded which).

This clonotype was recorded many times. A junction end diverges from the germline sequence, so it may reflect a read error. The chain has TRBV6-1 and TRBJ1-1; D possibly corresponds to TRBD1 (5 bases). This CDR3 is built from 11 residues. Per the germline V gene, CDR1 is MNHNS and CDR2 is SASEGT. CDR3 in DNA: TGTGCCAGCAGCGACTTGACAGTCCGGATCTTT. It is translated as CASSDLTVRIF.

A word on this clonotype: No conserved phenylalanine or tryptophan is present at the end of the CDR3, so a read error is the likely explanation. No DNA is shown, since the ends of the CDR3 on it are uncertain; the CDR3 is the one TCRdb lists. This chain links TRBV2 with TRBJ2-5. Germline CDR1 and CDR2: SNHLY and FYNNEI. The length of the CDR3 is 8 amino acids, counting both ends. CDR3 in amino acids: CASRDRGG.

The chain combines TRBV29-1 with TRBJ1-1; 12 bases agree with TRBD1. The germline V gene has CDR1 SQVTM and CDR2 ANQGSEA. Trimming removed 6 bases from V and 6 bases from J; junction bases left unmatched: 14. The CDR3 has 16 residues. CDR3 DNA sequence: TGCAGCGTCACGCGCCGGGACAGGGGGCGAAGTCCTGAAGCTTTCTTT. Protein product: CSVTRRDRGRSPEAFF.

The J gene is TRBJ1-1, the V gene TRBV11-1; no firm D call. V dropped 4 bases and J dropped 1 base, with 7 bases sitting between them. Germline CDR1 SGHAT, CDR2 FQDESV (reference sequence). The CDR3 consists of 13 residues. Here the CDR3 reads CASSSRANTEAFF. The DNA of the CDR3 is TGTGCCAGCAGCTCAAGGGCGAACACTGAAGCTTTCTTT.

The sample holds many counts of this clonotype. The chain is built from TRBV12-3 or TRBV12-4 and TRBJ1-5, with D hard to call. CDR3 length equals 13 residues. The V and J ends lost 8 bases and 6 bases respectively, with 14 bases between them. The CDR3 DNA reads TGTGCCAGCGGACCGACGGTTTTTCAGCCCCAGCATTTT. It specifies CASGPTVFQPQHF.